This T cell receptor beta chain derives from a study of cytomegalovirus exposure and HLA in healthy donors. General study findings and limits: TCR beta chains numbering approximately 150 were designated cytomegalovirus-associated. One variant, a missense change in DCLRE1C, was linked in a later analysis to TCR beta V- and J-gene trimming. The classifier reportedly diagnosed cytomegalovirus status with high sensitivity and specificity.

About this clone itself: Its matching antigen is unknown.

As for the donors, each was a healthy bone marrow donor. Researchers ran the PCR with 60 Vbeta and 13 Jbeta primers. Assay used: immunoSEQ multiplex PCR; TCRdb lists only in-frame clones, some missing. The data contain 170,000 or so clones, around four fifths of them seen just once; the ten biggest clones take up 1%. The TCR sequence derives from a woman in her forties or fifties in good health and CMV-seropositive. Sequenced: PBMCs.

For the CDR3, the DNA is TGTGCCAGCAGCTTAGTAGGCGGGGCGGACAATGAGCAGTTCTTC. This sequence encodes CASSLVGGADNEQFF. V gene TRBV7-2 combines with J gene TRBJ2-1; TRBD2 might be the D (6 bases). This CDR3 contains 15 residues. Trimming took 1 base from V and 5 from J, leaving 12 bases between them. The germline gives CDR1 SGHTA, CDR2 FQGNSA.